This TCR beta chain was observed in a study of T cell repertoires in cytomegalovirus infection. Across the whole study: Public TCR beta signatures provided an indication of both CMV infection and a matching HLA type. Study-level findings and limits: Public TCR beta family frequency separated CMV-and-HLA carriers, including in an independent cohort. The ex vivo response was dominated by HLA-C-restricted CMV-specific TCR beta clonotypes.

This clonotype was detected only a few times. As yet, its antigen is unknown. TCRdb re-called the reads through MiXCR, storing one row per CDR3 protein. The table includes roughly 45,000 distinct CDR3 sequences, approximately 22% detected once. The CDR3 extends over 13 amino acids. V lost 2 bases and J lost 8, with 12 bases in between. The source of this sequence is a human donor in good health (CMV status not recorded). Some clones in this sample may be carry-over from other donors' samples. The V and J genes are TRBV12-3 or TRBV12-4 and TRBJ1-2; D unresolved. Sequenced input: PBMCs, sequenced either directly or after in vitro stimulation (not recorded which). The chain's CDR3 is CASSLRAGEGYTF. The CDR3 region has the DNA TGTGCCAGCAGTTTACGGGCAGGAGAAGGCTACACCTTC.